This TCR beta chain originates from a study of T-cell memory formation after mild COVID-19. Study as a whole: Largely, the TCR clusters proved donor specific.

The study's findings and limits: Pre-infection memory carried some responding clones, suggesting that cross-reactive memory joined. Later expanders leaned CD4+, whereas day 15 to 85 contracting clones were balanced CD4/CD8.

With 0 bases clipped from V and 4 bases from J, the junction kept 7 bases outside the gene matches. Looked up from germline, CDR1 is SGHTA and CDR2 is FQGNSA. The CDR3 has 16 amino acids. From 5'RACE with constant-segment primers came TCR alpha and TCR beta cDNA libraries that carried sample barcodes and UMIs. From the 5' RACE reads, TCRdb called clonotypes with MiXCR, one entry per CDR3 protein. The data show about 180,000 distinct CDR3 sequences, about a sixth seen once. This clonotype was recorded at least ten times. The antigen is undetermined. The sample comprised PBMCs or a T cell subset sorted from them (not recorded which). The rearrangement links TRBV7-2 to TRBJ2-3; 7 nucleotides agree with TRBD2. The clonotype comes from an adult woman who had mild COVID-19 (a few samples of this study predate the infection). Cell type and time point are not known. CDR3 amino acids: CASSLARGSGADTQYF. DNA of the CDR3: TGTGCCAGCAGCTTAGCTCGCGGGAGCGGTGCAGATACGCAGTATTTT.